The 20 T cell receptor beta chains reported below all come from one sample, sequenced in a study of CD8 T cells in ankylosing spondylitis. TCRdb ran MiXCR on the 5' RACE reads and lists one entry per CDR3 protein. This table has under 300,000 distinct CDR3 sequences, 15% to 20% appearing once. The source material was blood, either unsorted or a sorted T cell fraction (not recorded which). All receptors come from a male donor with ankylosing spondylitis or in good health (not recorded which).

The rearrangement uses TRBV5-1 and TRBJ2-7, with TRBD2 matching over 10 bases. The J segment lost 2 bases and the V segment lost 0 bases, leaving 5 bases of the junction unmatched. Germline CDR1 SGHRS, CDR2 YFSETQ. This CDR3 is built from 16 residues. The CDR3 sequence: CASSLVGLAGAYEQYF. The DNA for the CDR3 is TGCGCCAGCAGCTTGGTCGGTCTAGCGGGAGCCTACGAGCAGTACTTC.

This clonotype has only one observation. The gene calls are TRBV5-1 and TRBJ1-6; D remains unclear. The V end was cut by 0 bases, the J end by 4 bases, with 11 bases between. The CDR3 runs 16 residues. Germline CDR1 and CDR2: SGHRS and YFSETQ. The CDR3 nucleotides are TGCGCCAGCAGCTTGGACGTTGCGGGGTATAATTCACCCCTCCACTTT. The encoded protein is CASSLDVAGYNSPLHF.

This clonotype was counted at least ten times. The J gene is TRBJ2-2, the V gene TRBV7-9; D unclear. Germline loops: CDR1 SEHNR, CDR2 FQNEAQ (reference sequence). Trimming shortened V by 5 bases and J by 8 bases, and 6 bases separated the two germline ends. The CDR3 contains 11 residues. The CDR3 reads CASSLDGELFF. The CDR3 DNA is TGTGCCAGCAGCCTTGATGGGGAGCTGTTTTTT. Combining the CDR3 with reference TRBV7-9 and TRBJ2-2 gives the whole variable domain DTGVSQNPRHKITKRGQNVTFRCDPISEHNRLYWYRQTLGQGPEFLTYFQNEAQLEKSRLLSDRFSAERPKGSFSTLEIQRTEQGDSAMYLCASSLDGELFFGEGSRLTVL.

This clonotype turned up a few times. V gene TRBV12-3 or TRBV12-4 combines with J gene TRBJ1-1; D gene uncertain. The CDR3 is 12 residues long. V lost 3 bases to trimming and J lost 3 bases, with 5 bases between them. The CDR3 DNA reads as TGTGCCAGCAGTTTCGTGGACACTGAAGCTTTCTTT. Protein: CASSFVDTEAFF.

The chain has TRBV10-3 and TRBJ2-2; no clear D. The CDR3 has 14 amino acids. Trimming removed 6 bases at V and 1 base at J, with 9 bases between. In germline, CDR1 is ENHRY, CDR2 SYGVKD. The CDR3 is CAISQGENTGELFF. The CDR3, as DNA: TGTGCCATCAGCCAAGGAGAGAACACCGGGGAGCTGTTTTTT.

This chain links TRBV29-1 with TRBJ2-1; 12 bases line up with TRBD2. The length of the CDR3 is 16 residues. The trim removed 0 bases at V and 2 bases at J, leaving 2 bases unmatched. Germline CDR1 is SQVTM and CDR2 is ANQGSEA. CDR3 sequence: CSVEEASGRAYNEQFF. CDR3 nucleotide sequence: TGCAGCGTTGAAGAAGCTAGCGGGAGGGCCTACAATGAGCAGTTCTTC.

The chain employs TRBV3-1 and TRBJ2-7; TRBD2 matches at 10 bases. CDR1 and CDR2 from the germline V gene are LGHDT and YNNKEL (reference sequence). V shed 8 bases, J shed 6 bases, and the junction held 7 bases outside the gene matches. The CDR3 has 13 amino acids. CDR3 nucleotides: TGTGCCAGCGCTCGGACTAGCGGCTGCGAGCAGTACTTC. Its translation: CASARTSGCEQYF.

The chain combines TRBV29-1 with TRBJ2-1; TRBD2 matches at 9 bases. The germline gives CDR1 SQVTM, CDR2 ANQGSEA. Trimming took 7 bases from V and 6 from J; bases not matched to a gene: 4. CDR3 size: 12 residues. The CDR3 DNA reads as TGCAGCGGCCAGCGGGAGGCCAATGAGCAGTTCTTC. It translates to CSGQREANEQFF.

This clonotype was recorded many times. This chain connects TRBV19 to TRBJ2-1; D is tentatively TRBD1 or TRBD2 (5 bases each). V was shortened by 1 base and J by 7 bases, with 11 bases between the two germline ends. The CDR3 is 14 residues long. Germline V gene sequence: CDR1 LNHDA, CDR2 SQIVND (reference sequence). The CDR3, as DNA: TGTGCCAGTAGTATAGTGTTGGGGGTAAATGAGCAGTTCTTC. This sequence encodes CASSIVLGVNEQFF.

The chain recombines TRBV6-2 or TRBV6-3 with TRBJ2-7, with D maybe TRBD1 (6 bases). Trimming pared 7 bases from V and 3 bases from J, leaving 13 bases between. This CDR3 region has 13 residues. Germline-derived CDR1 and CDR2 are MNHEY and SVGEGT. CDR3 nucleotides: TGTGCCAGCACTCTGCAGGGGTACTACGAGCAGTACTTC. Its translation is CASTLQGYYEQYF.

The chain links TRBV29-1 to TRBJ2-7, with D uncertain. Between the trimmed V and J ends, which lost 4 bases and 1 base, there was a span of 14 bases. The CDR3 loop spans 14 amino acids. CDR1 is SQVTM, CDR2 ANQGSEA, per germline. CDR3 bases: TGCAGCGTTGGAATTTTGGGAATTTCCTACGAGCAGTACTTC. Its protein product is CSVGILGISYEQYF.

This clonotype was recorded at least ten times. In DNA, the CDR3 is TGCAGCGTCCTTCTCGGCTCCTACGAGCAGTACTTC. It yields the protein CSVLLGSYEQYF. The chain employs TRBV29-1 and TRBJ2-7; D call uncertain. CDR3 length: 12 residues. V lost 6 bases and J 0 bases, leaving 9 bases between the germline ends. Germline V gene sequence: CDR1 SQVTM, CDR2 ANQGSEA.

The rearrangement joins TRBV4-1 to TRBJ2-4; 8 nucleotides line up with TRBD2. From germline, CDR1 is MGHRA and CDR2 YSYEKL. The CDR3 totals 17 residues. Trimming cost V 0 bases and J 2 bases; bases outside gene matches: 6. As DNA, the CDR3 is TGCGCCAGCAGCCAAGAGGGGACTAGGGGTTCCAAAAACATTCAGTACTTC. It encodes CASSQEGTRGSKNIQYF.

This clonotype was counted a few times. Written as DNA, the CDR3 is TGTGCCAGCAGTTTCCCGGGAAACACAGATACGCAGTATTTT. The encoded protein is CASSFPGNTDTQYF. The rearrangement joins TRBV28 to TRBJ2-3, with D maybe TRBD2 (5 bases). The CDR3 is 14 amino acids. Germline V gene lookup returns CDR1 MDHEN and CDR2 SYDVKM. Trimming took off 3 bases at V and 2 bases at J, with 9 bases between the two ends.

This chain joins TRBV27 and TRBJ1-5, with a possible D match to TRBD1 (6 bases). The germline V gene has CDR1 MNHEY and CDR2 SMNVEV (reference sequence). The CDR3 extends over 14 amino acids. Trimming left V 2 bases short and J 7 bases short, with 12 bases between. The CDR3 reads CASSLGGRGQPQHF. CDR3 DNA: TGTGCCAGCAGTTTAGGGGGGCGCGGGCAGCCCCAGCATTTT.

The chain employs TRBV7-9 and TRBJ2-2, with D tentatively TRBD1 (5 bases). This CDR3 contains 14 residues. V was pared by 1 base and J by 3 bases, with 6 bases between. Germline V gene lookup returns CDR1 SEHNR and CDR2 FQNEAQ (reference sequence). The CDR3 DNA reads TGTGCCAGCAGCTTAGGACAGCACACCGGGGAGCTGTTTTTT. Translated: CASSLGQHTGELFF.

This clonotype was detected ten times or more. The chain employs TRBV4-1 and TRBJ2-4; tentatively, D is TRBD2 (6 bases). The CDR3 covers 17 residues. Germline CDR1 and CDR2: MGHRA and YSYEKL. V dropped 4 bases and J dropped 3 bases, with 19 bases sitting between them. The DNA of the CDR3 is TGCGCCAGCAGCCCACACTCGGGGAGGTGGGTCAAAAACATTCAGTACTTC. Protein: CASSPHSGRWVKNIQYF.

A word on this clonotype: One base away lies a much larger clone, so this may be a sequencing read error. It is likely a read error, because the conserved phenylalanine at the end of the CDR3 is missing. The chain links TRBV3-1 to TRBJ2-6; tentatively, D is TRBD1 (6 bases). The CDR3 has 20 residues. V was pared by 1 base and J by 0 bases, with 19 bases between. Germline lookup yields CDR1 LGHDT and CDR2 YNNKEL (reference sequence). The CDR3 nucleotides are TGTGCCAGCAGCCAAGGACTCGACGTCAGGGGAAGCTCTGGGGCCAACGTCCTGACTTAC. Translating it yields CASSQGLDVRGSSGANVLTY.

A few counts support this clonotype. The V gene is TRBV4-3, the J gene TRBJ2-7; TRBD2 is a possible D gene (5 bases). The germline V gene has CDR1 LGHNA and CDR2 YSLEER. V lost 1 base and J lost 7, with 14 bases in between. The CDR3 contains 14 residues. In nucleotides, the CDR3 is TGCGCCAGCAGCCAAGGTGTTCTAGCTGGGGAGCAGTACTTC. Protein sequence: CASSQGVLAGEQYF.

The genes are TRBV20-1 and TRBJ2-2; 10 nucleotides match TRBD2. The germline V gene encodes CDR1 DFQATT and CDR2 SNEGSKA (reference sequence). J gave up 6 bases and V 0 bases, and 7 bases lay outside the gene matches. The CDR3 totals 16 residues. The CDR3 spells CSAREWLAGEAGELFF. DNA of the CDR3: TGCAGTGCTAGAGAGTGGCTAGCGGGAGAAGCCGGGGAGCTGTTTTTT.